A selection of T cell receptor beta chains follows, all from one sample in a study of T cells after yellow fever vaccination. Each CDR3 protein gets one entry after TCRdb re-called the 5' RACE reads with MiXCR. Of 300,000 to 350,000 distinct CDR3 sequences listed, about 11% are singletons. Material: CD4+ T cells sorted from PBMCs, obtained 45 days after the yellow fever booster vaccination. All receptors come from a man aged 18 to 30 who received the YFV17D yellow fever vaccine. CDR3s include the opening cysteine and the closing phenylalanine or tryptophan.

TRBV6-4	CASRSGQGAHEQYF
TRBV6-2/TRBV6-3	CASSKGDGIYEQYF
TRBV27	CASSNPIAAPSTADTQYF
TRBV2	CASRVQGSGANVLTF
TRBV7-2	CASSLGGNMNTEAFF
TRBV6-2/TRBV6-3	CASPDRIPEQPQHF
TRBV6-5	CASSYMAGGGYGYTF
TRBV6-5	CASSSPIQGMNSPLHF
TRBV6-5	CASRARSSGNTIYF
TRBV2	CASSDSLAVQETQYF
TRBV5-4	CASSVGLAGSNTGELFF
TRBV5-1	CASSLAPREPQHF
TRBV10-3	CAITADHNTGELFF
TRBV12-3/TRBV12-4	CASRGSQGGETQYF
TRBV3-1	CASSQRTGWPDTQYF
TRBV28	CASNRQGSDGYTF
TRBV11-2	CASSLVRGSGNEQFF
TRBV9	CASSVRGNYGYTF
TRBV5-1	CASSLDPAASRTDTQYF
TRBV29-1	CSVEETSNSPLHF
TRBV4-3	CASSQQGDHGYTF
TRBV20-1	CSAPDLSSEKLFF
TRBV5-1	CASSSTGTRVEKLFF
TRBV5-1	CASSLARVGSYNSPLHF
TRBV5-1	CASSLMASGGSDTQYF
TRBV7-2	CASTPGLAGDTQYF
TRBV18	CASSPTSGVLYEQYF
TRBV5-4	CAARWGTNYGYTF
TRBV18	CASSPGLGQPETQYF
TRBV9	CASSVEGGQPTEAFF
TRBV6-2/TRBV6-3	CASRGHLVTGELFF
TRBV20-1	CSAGAPGLAYNEQFF
TRBV5-1	CASSPGTANEKLFF
TRBV6-5	CASSYSSKEKLFF
TRBV10-3	CAIRSGGNSPLHF
TRBV12-3/TRBV12-4	CASTPPGTGELFF
TRBV7-2	CASSLAGGRSNQPQHF
TRBV5-1	CASSLGLAGRSTDTQYF
TRBV5-1	CASSTDRKQETQYF
TRBV2	CASNPGQQNTEAFF
TRBV15	CATGTADSYEQYF
TRBV20-1	CSARTRQGSPQPQHF
TRBV9	CASSRGLEQFF
TRBV12-3/TRBV12-4	CASSSQGGNTIYF
TRBV5-1	CASSLDAAGGAYNEQFF